The T cell receptor (beta chain) described here comes from a study of CD4 T cell repertoires in COVID-19 listed by TCRdb under 2021. Background for the entire study: For cross-reactivity analysis, CFSE-low cells were expanded with IL-2 for over eight days, then relabeled and restimulated with spike proteins from other coronaviruses. TCR Vbeta repertoire analysis of SARS-CoV-2-reactive T cells was conducted at the subset level in three recovered individuals. Naturally processed CD4+ T cell responses to SARS-CoV-2 spike and nucleoprotein were characterized in COVID-19-recovered individuals, and clonal composition was assessed by TCR Vbeta sequencing.

V gives up 2 bases and J gives up 0 bases, and the segment between their germline ends measures 14 bases. From the cysteine through the phenylalanine, the CDR3 covers 16 amino acids. Only the CDR3 DNA stays, 48 bases, in frame from base 1. The germline V gene supplies CDR1 MGHRA and CDR2 YSYEKL. This clone came up once. It has no known antigen specificity. Per-base quality was not reported, and no clone a single base away is much larger than it. Libraries came from the immunoSEQ multiplex PCR assay. As for the original processing: Repertoire overlap between subsets was quantified using the Chao-Jaccard similarity index and counts of shared clonotypes. TCRdb holds this immuneACCESS table with in-frame rearrangements only. Some clones are missing; in checked studies, unresolved V genes explain under half, and the rest has no known cause. V, J and clone size are those of that table, while D and trimming were read from the DNA. Recorded for this sample are about 24,000 clones; over 85% of them occurred a single time. Clones ranked in the top ten supply 0.66% of the sample.

Uncultured memory T cell samples were subjected to sequencing directly after ex vivo isolation. From peripheral blood mononuclear cells, the researchers isolated CD4+ total memory, central memory, effector memory and circulating T follicular helper cells. What the study reported, not specific to this receptor: Several of the most expanded SARS-CoV-2-reactive clonotypes were shared between two or all three memory subsets, suggesting intraclonal diversification. Between roughly 6.5 and 27% of SARS-CoV-2 clonotypes were also detected in SARS-CoV and/or HKU1 spike-stimulated secondary cultures, consistent with cross-reactivity.

This material consisted of circulating follicular helper CD4+ T cells (cTfh) from blood, taken before the COVID-19 pandemic. The cell subset or site label here, explained by the study, means: circulating T follicular helper cells. The chain is made from TRBV4-1 and TRBJ2-7; possibly the D gene is TRBD2, per 5 matching bases. This sequence was found in a human donor who had COVID-19. The DNA sequence reads TGCGCCAGCAGCCAACCCTGGAGCGGCCACTCCTACGAGCAGTACTTC. This translates into CASSQPWSGHSYEQYF.